This TCR beta chain was sequenced during a study of shared clonotypes between healthy human individuals. The repertoire was sequenced with immunoSEQ multiplex PCR; TCRdb's copy has only in-frame clones and lacks some. Among approximately 2.5 million clones listed, approximately 94% were seen once. The CDR3 is 16 residues long. V shed 1 base and J shed 6 bases, with 17 bases lying between them. The germline CDR1 and CDR2 sequences are SGHRS and YFSETQ. This TCR came from a man between 18 and 29 years old in good health. The V gene is TRBV5-1, the J gene TRBJ2-1, with D perhaps assigned TRBD1 or TRBD2 (6 bases each). What was sequenced was naive CD4+ T cells sorted from blood. The subset was: CD45RA+ positively selected. The CDR3 sequence is CASSLLVGGPSNEQFF. DNA of the CDR3: TGCGCCAGCAGCTTGTTGGTAGGGGGGCCCTCCAATGAGCAGTTCTTC.